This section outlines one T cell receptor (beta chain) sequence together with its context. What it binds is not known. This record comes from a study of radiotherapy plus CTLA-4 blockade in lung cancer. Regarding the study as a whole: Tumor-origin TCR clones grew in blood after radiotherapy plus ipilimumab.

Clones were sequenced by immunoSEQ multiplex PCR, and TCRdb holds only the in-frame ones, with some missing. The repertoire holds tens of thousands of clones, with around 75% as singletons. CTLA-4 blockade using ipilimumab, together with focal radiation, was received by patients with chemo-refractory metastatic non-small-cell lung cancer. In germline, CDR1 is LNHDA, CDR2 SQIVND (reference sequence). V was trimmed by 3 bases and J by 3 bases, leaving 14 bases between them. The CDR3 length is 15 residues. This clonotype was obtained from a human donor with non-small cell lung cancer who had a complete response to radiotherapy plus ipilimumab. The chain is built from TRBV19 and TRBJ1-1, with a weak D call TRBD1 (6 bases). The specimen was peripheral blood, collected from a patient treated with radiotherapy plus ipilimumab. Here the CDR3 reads CASSMLGAVDTEAFF. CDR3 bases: TGTGCCAGTAGTATGCTGGGGGCGGTGGACACTGAAGCTTTCTTT.